A single sample is the source of the 28 T cell receptor beta chains below, sequenced in a study of CD8 T cells in ankylosing spondylitis. Points from the study as a whole: Characteristic, it appeared, of ankylosing spondylitis blood was a TCR beta motif of about eight highly homologous variants.

These receptors' antigens are unknown. TCRdb re-analysed the 5' RACE reads in MiXCR, keeping a single row per CDR3 protein. This table holds over 700,000 distinct CDR3 sequences, 15% to 20% found once. Sequencing was done on a sample of blood, either unsorted or a sorted T cell fraction (not recorded which). These receptor sequences come from a male donor with ankylosing spondylitis.

CDR3 residues: CSVEVDRGPETEAFF. The DNA for the CDR3 is TGCAGCGTTGAAGTTGACAGGGGGCCGGAGACTGAAGCTTTCTTT. This chain links TRBV29-1 with TRBJ1-1; TRBD1 agrees at 10 bases. The V gene end was trimmed by 1 base and the J gene end by 5 bases; junction bases not matched to a gene: 7. The CDR3 is 15 residues long. CDR1 SQVTM and CDR2 ANQGSEA come from the germline V gene.

The CDR3 nucleotides read TGTGCCAGCAGTTTGGGACTTCAGAACACTGAAGCTTTCTTT. Translating it yields CASSLGLQNTEAFF. The chain has TRBV12-3 or TRBV12-4 and TRBJ1-1, with a weak D call TRBD1 (5 bases). Trimming removed 3 bases from V and 1 base from J, with 9 bases in between. The CDR3 runs to 14 residues.

This clonotype was seen ten or more times. V and J are TRBV6-1 and TRBJ1-3, with 7 bases matching TRBD1. In germline, CDR1 is MNHNS, CDR2 SASEGT. The ends lost 6 bases at V and 1 base at J; junction bases unmatched: 3. The CDR3 is 14 residues long. The CDR3 bases are TGTGCCAGCAGGCGACAGGGATCTGGAAACACCATATATTTT. Protein sequence: CASRRQGSGNTIYF.

This clonotype has just a few counts. The V call is TRBV2, the J call TRBJ2-1, with D possibly TRBD2 on 6 matching bases. There are 13 residues in the CDR3. Germline loops: CDR1 SNHLY, CDR2 FYNNEI. V shed 8 bases and J shed 7 bases, with 15 bases lying between them. As DNA, the CDR3 is TGTGCCAGCGGCGCGGGACCGAGGAATGAGCAGTTCTTC. Residues: CASGAGPRNEQFF.

This clonotype was detected a few times. This chain uses TRBV25-1 with TRBJ2-7; D could derive from TRBD1 or TRBD2 (6 bases each). This CDR3 region has 14 residues. V was cut by 7 bases and J by 3 bases, with 16 bases left in between. Germline V CDR1 and CDR2: MGHDK, SYGVNS. The CDR3 region has the DNA TGTGCCAGCAAAAGCGCGGGACAACTCTACGAGCAGTACTTC. Translation gives CASKSAGQLYEQYF.

The V and J genes are TRBV9 and TRBJ1-1, with D maybe TRBD1 (6 bases). This CDR3 has 15 residues. Trimming cost V 0 bases and J 4 bases, with 13 bases left between them. Germline V gene sequence: CDR1 SGDLS, CDR2 YYNGEE. DNA for the CDR3: TGTGCCAGCAGCGTAGACTGGGGGCGAGGCACTGAAGCTTTCTTT. As protein: CASSVDWGRGTEAFF.

The V and J genes are TRBV5-1 and TRBJ1-1; 7 bases fit TRBD1. CDR1 and CDR2 from the germline V gene are SGHRS and YFSETQ. The junction had 5 bases not matched to a gene; V was cut back by 0 bases and J by 3 bases. CDR3 size: 15 residues. CDR3 DNA sequence: TGCGCCAGCAGCTTGGAGGGCAGGGGGTACACTGAAGCTTTCTTT. This encodes CASSLEGRGYTEAFF.

The table lists this clonotype with a few counts. Mismatch with germline at one junction end may stem from a read error. J is TRBJ2-7 and V is TRBV12-3 or TRBV12-4, with 8 bases that match TRBD2. The length of the CDR3 is 14 residues. The CDR3 loop is CASSGTGLVRGGAF. The DNA of the CDR3 is TGTGCCAGCAGTGGTACGGGACTAGTCCGGGGCGGGGCCTTC.

This clonotype has just a few counts. The CDR3 loop reads CSVTFEGDGYTF. As DNA, the CDR3 is TGCAGCGTTACGTTTGAGGGGGATGGCTACACCTTC. The chain couples TRBV29-1 to TRBJ1-2; the D gene is possibly TRBD1 (6 bases). V shed 5 bases and J shed 6 bases, with 13 bases lying between them. This CDR3 has 12 residues. Germline values: CDR1 SQVTM, CDR2 ANQGSEA.

This chain connects TRBV6-4 to TRBJ2-1; D perhaps matches TRBD2 (6 bases). The length of the CDR3 is 14 residues. CDR1 and CDR2 from the germline V gene are MRHNA and SNTAGT. Trimming took 4 bases from V and 6 from J, leaving 13 bases between them. The CDR3 spells CASSGTGTPNEQFF. The CDR3 DNA follows: TGTGCCAGCAGTGGTACCGGGACTCCCAATGAGCAGTTCTTC.

The V and J genes are TRBV15 and TRBJ1-2; 7 bases fit TRBD1. Germline V gene data show CDR1 as LNHNV and CDR2 as YYDKDF (reference sequence). The junction had 7 bases not matched to a gene; V was cut back by 4 bases and J by 2 bases. The CDR3 extends over 15 amino acids. CDR3 residues: CATSILPDRNYGYTF. The CDR3 bases are TGTGCCACCAGCATCTTACCGGACAGGAACTATGGCTACACCTTC. The full variable domain, in which reference TRBV15 and TRBJ1-2 provide the parts outside the CDR3, is DAMVIQNPRYQVTQFGKPVTLSCSQTLNHNVMYWYQQKSSQAPKLLFHYYDKDFNNEADTPDNFQSRRPNTSFCFLDIRSPGLGDTAMYLCATSILPDRNYGYTFGSGTRLTVV.

The V and J genes are TRBV10-3 and TRBJ1-2, with 9 nucleotides matching TRBD1. The germline CDR1 and CDR2 sequences are ENHRY and SYGVKD. Trimming cost V 6 bases and J 5 bases; bases outside gene matches: 16. The CDR3 extends over 17 amino acids. The CDR3 nucleotides read TGTGCCATCAGGGGACAGGGAGCACCCGAGACCCCTTATGGCTACACCTTC. Protein product: CAIRGQGAPETPYGYTF.

Comment on this clonotype: Since a much larger clone is just one base distant, this may be a read error. V and J are TRBV6-2 or TRBV6-3 and TRBJ1-1; D is unresolved. The CDR3 loop spans 13 amino acids. V lost 6 bases and J 1 base, leaving 9 bases between the germline ends. Germline V gene data show CDR1 as MNHEY and CDR2 as SVGEGT. The CDR3 nucleotides are TGTGCCAGCAGAGGGTTGACGAACACTGAAGCTTTCTTT. Its translation is CASRGLTNTEAFF.

J is TRBJ2-3 and V is TRBV6-5, with D maybe TRBD2 (6 bases). The germline V and J ends were trimmed by 2 bases and 3 bases, with 9 bases remaining between them. Germline-derived CDR1 and CDR2 are MNHEY and SVGAGI. The CDR3 covers 14 residues. CDR3 DNA sequence: TGTGCCAGCAGTTACGATGCGGGAACAGATACGCAGTATTTT. This sequence encodes CASSYDAGTDTQYF.

The genes are TRBV10-3 and TRBJ2-7; 8 nucleotides agree with TRBD1. V trimming: 2 bases; J trimming: 0 bases; junction bases outside the gene matches: 3. CDR1 and CDR2 from the germline V gene are ENHRY and SYGVKD. The CDR3 covers 15 residues. This CDR3 reads CAISEGQGSSYEQYF. The CDR3 DNA is TGTGCCATCAGTGAGGGACAGGGAAGCTCCTACGAGCAGTACTTC.

This CDR3 reads CASSSTTSGADTDTQYF. For the CDR3, the DNA is TGTGCCAGCAGTTCAACTACTAGCGGGGCCGACACAGATACGCAGTATTTT. This sequence joins TRBV28 and TRBJ2-3; 10 nucleotides line up with TRBD2. This CDR3 has 17 amino acids. Per germline, CDR1 MDHEN and CDR2 SYDVKM. V gave up 4 bases and J gave up 2 bases; unmatched junction bases: 9.

The CDR3 loop reads CASSYRSTNTGELFF. CDR3 nucleotides: TGTGCCAGCAGCTACAGAAGTACGAACACCGGGGAGCTGTTTTTT. J is TRBJ2-2 and V is TRBV7-2; D gene unclear. The V gene's germline CDR1 is SGHTA and CDR2 FQGNSA. Trimming left V 4 bases short and J 0 bases short, with 9 bases between. This CDR3 contains 15 residues. Using reference TRBV7-2 and TRBJ2-2 for the parts outside the CDR3, the full variable domain is GAGVSQSPSNKVTEKGKDVELRCDPISGHTALYWYRQSLGQGLEFLIYFQGNSAPDKSGLPSDRFSAERTGGSVSTLTIQRTQQEDSAVYLCASSYRSTNTGELFFGEGSRLTVL.

The gene calls are TRBV5-1 and TRBJ2-5; 8 bases fit TRBD2. The CDR3 has 16 residues. The junction had 9 bases not matched to a gene; V was cut back by 0 bases and J by 5 bases. CDR1 and CDR2 from the germline V gene are SGHRS and YFSETQ. The CDR3 is CASSLGAGGATETQYF. The CDR3 DNA reads as TGCGCCAGCAGCTTGGGCGCCGGGGGGGCCACGGAGACCCAGTACTTC.

The table lists this clonotype with a few counts. V and J are TRBV11-2 and TRBJ1-2; D is perhaps TRBD1 (6 bases). The V gene lost 1 base and the J gene lost 8 bases, with 14 bases spanning the gap. The germline CDR1 and CDR2 sequences are SGHAT and FQNNGV. The CDR3 runs to 14 residues. CDR3 amino acids: CASSLVAQGVGYTF. CDR3 in DNA: TGTGCCAGCAGCTTAGTAGCACAGGGTGTCGGCTACACCTTC.

The chain carries TRBV10-3 and TRBJ2-1, with D possibly matching TRBD2 (6 bases). The CDR3 extends over 13 amino acids. Trimming took 6 bases from V and 5 from J, leaving 11 bases between them. Germline lookup yields CDR1 ENHRY and CDR2 SYGVKD. The CDR3 here is CAIRTGSHNEQFF. The CDR3 nucleotides read TGTGCCATCAGAACCGGGAGCCACAATGAGCAGTTCTTC.

This chain connects TRBV7-6 to TRBJ2-4; the D gene is possibly TRBD1 (6 bases). The V and J ends lost 5 bases and 6 bases respectively, with 11 bases between them. Germline loops: CDR1 SGHVS, CDR2 FNYEAQ. This CDR3 spans 13 amino acids. This chain's CDR3 is CASSPLQGNIQYF. In DNA form, the CDR3 reads TGTGCCAGCAGCCCCCTACAGGGAAACATTCAGTACTTC. The full variable domain, its missing parts supplied by reference TRBV7-6 and TRBJ2-4, is GAGVSQSPRYKVTKRGQDVALRCDPISGHVSLYWYRQALGQGPEFLTYFNYEAQQDKSGLPNDRFSAERPEGSISTLTIQRTEQRDSAMYRCASSPLQGNIQYFGAGTRLSVL.

CDR3 residues: CASSLGHRLDEQFF. The CDR3 region has the DNA TGCGCCAGCAGCTTGGGGCACAGGCTGGATGAGCAGTTCTTC. V gene TRBV5-1 combines with J gene TRBJ2-1, with D possibly being TRBD1 (5 bases). The germline V and J ends were trimmed by 0 bases and 8 bases, with 12 bases remaining between them. The CDR3 totals 14 residues. Germline CDR1 and CDR2: SGHRS and YFSETQ. Looking up the rest from reference TRBV5-1 and TRBJ2-1 gives the full variable domain: KAGVTQTPRYLIKTRGQQVTLSCSPISGHRSVSWYQQTPGQGLQFLFEYFSETQRNKGNFPGRFSGRQFSNSRSEMNVSTLELGDSALYLCASSLGHRLDEQFFGPGTRLTVL.

The chain links TRBV7-9 to TRBJ2-2; 8 bases are shared with TRBD2. From germline, CDR1 is SEHNR and CDR2 FQNEAQ (reference sequence). V was clipped by 5 bases and J by 4 bases; unmatched bases: 6. This CDR3 contains 15 residues. The CDR3 is CASSLGLGGTGELFF. The CDR3 nucleotides are TGTGCCAGCAGCCTGGGACTAGGGGGCACCGGGGAGCTGTTTTTT.

This clonotype was observed a handful of times. The chain joins TRBV7-2 to TRBJ2-3; D perhaps matches TRBD2 (6 bases). Trimming removed 1 base at V and 2 bases at J, with 13 bases between. This CDR3 spans 16 amino acids. CDR1 is SGHTA and CDR2 is FQGNSA in the germline V gene. The CDR3 loop is CASSLGGGANTDTQYF. The CDR3, as DNA: TGTGCCAGCAGCTTAGGGGGCGGGGCCAACACAGATACGCAGTATTTT.

In this sample, this clonotype turned up a few times. J is TRBJ1-2 and V is TRBV20-1; possible D gene TRBD1, 6 bases. Trimming shortened V by 0 bases and J by 3 bases, and 14 bases separated the two germline ends. Germline loops: CDR1 DFQATT, CDR2 SNEGSKA (reference sequence). The CDR3 is 15 residues long. The CDR3 sequence: CSARDRTGIYYGYTF. CDR3 DNA sequence: TGCAGTGCTAGAGATCGAACAGGGATTTACTATGGCTACACCTTC.

This chain uses TRBV11-2 with TRBJ2-3, with TRBD2 identical over 12 bases. V lost 2 bases and J lost 4; bases outside the gene matches: 13. The CDR3 spans 19 residues. In germline, CDR1 is SGHAT, CDR2 FQNNGV. CDR3: CASSLFRLAGATLADTQYF. DNA of the CDR3: TGTGCCAGCAGCTTATTTCGACTAGCGGGGGCAACACTGGCAGATACGCAGTATTTT.

This clonotype was counted a few times. The chain uses TRBV29-1 and TRBJ2-2; D unresolved. V lost 7 bases and J lost 1, with 13 bases in between. The CDR3 covers 14 residues. CDR1 is SQVTM, CDR2 ANQGSEA, per germline. This CDR3 reads CSARAELNTGELFF. Here the CDR3 DNA reads TGCAGCGCTAGGGCCGAACTGAACACCGGGGAGCTGTTTTTT.

This clonotype was detected only a few times. The J gene is TRBJ2-7, the V gene TRBV20-1; 9 bases agree with TRBD1. Per germline, CDR1 DFQATT and CDR2 SNEGSKA (reference sequence). V dropped 0 bases and J dropped 6; count of bases not matched to a gene: 9. This CDR3 contains 15 residues. DNA for the CDR3: TGCAGTGCTAGAGATTCGGACAGGGGCCTCCGCGAGCAGTACTTC. Amino acid sequence: CSARDSDRGLREQYF.